The entry below gives a single T cell receptor (beta chain) sequence along with its context. Authors' analysis steps: Reference gene primers were amplified, and this amplification served to estimate nucleated cell counts. The table came from immunoSEQ multiplex PCR; TCRdb's copy has only in-frame clones and leaves some out. V, J and clone size were drawn from that table, and D and trimming were deduced from the DNA. The sample holds about 110,000 clones, roughly 88% seen once. This specimen belongs to a study of blood T cell repertoires in COVID-19. The sequence was obtained from a woman in her forties or fifties with active or convalescent COVID-19. The sequencing sample was made of peripheral blood.

The CDR3 is CASKTRGAHGFF. The CDR3 nucleotides read TGTGCCAGCAAAACACGAGGTGCCCACGGGTTCTTC. V and J are TRBV6-1 and TRBJ2-1; D gene ambiguous. The V gene lost 7 bases and the J gene lost 15 bases, with 19 bases spanning the gap. CDR1 is MNHNS, CDR2 SASEGT, per germline. The CDR3 extends over 12 amino acids.